This T cell receptor beta chain was profiled in a study of identical twins. One entry per CDR3 protein, called by TCRdb with MiXCR from the 5' RACE reads. The repertoire holds fewer than 250,000 distinct CDR3 sequences, with over 8% as singletons. This CDR3 spans 13 amino acids. Germline V gene sequence: CDR1 SQVTM, CDR2 ANQGSEA. Trimming removed 7 bases from V and 2 bases from J; junction bases left unmatched: 4. Ten or more counts support this clonotype. This chain connects TRBV29-1 to TRBJ2-1; 8 nucleotides match TRBD2. This TCR derives from a woman aged 18-29 years in good health. Sample: memory (CD45RO+) T cells sorted from blood. The CDR3 DNA reads as TGCAGCGGGGGACTAGGGCCCTACAATGAGCAGTTCTTC. Protein sequence: CSGGLGPYNEQFF.